These 26 T cell receptor beta chains came from one sample sequenced in a study of identical twins. Each CDR3 protein gets one entry after TCRdb re-called the 5' RACE reads with MiXCR. Found here are around 680,000 distinct CDR3 sequences, 8.6% of them singletons; the top ten hold 0.98%. The same sample was also used in a study of yellow fever vaccine responses in identical twins.

Input material: PBMCs. The receptor set was obtained from a woman aged 18 to 35 in good health.

In its sample, this clonotype was seen many times. The chain is built from TRBV12-3 or TRBV12-4 and TRBJ1-2, with 10 bases matching TRBD1. The CDR3 covers 14 residues. J lost 4 bases, V lost 6 bases, and 5 bases had no gene match. CDR3 sequence: CASRMDRGSYGYTF. In nucleotides, the CDR3 is TGTGCCAGCAGGATGGACAGGGGGAGCTATGGCTACACCTTC.

The rearrangement links TRBV15 to TRBJ2-6; the match to TRBD1 covers 8 bases. The germline V gene encodes CDR1 LNHNV and CDR2 YYDKDF (reference sequence). The V gene end was trimmed by 4 bases and the J gene end by 1 base; junction bases not matched to a gene: 3. The CDR3 is 16 residues long. CDR3 nucleotide sequence: TGTGCCACCAGCAAGGACAGGGAGTCTGGGGCCAACGTCCTGACTTTC. It specifies CATSKDRESGANVLTF.

This clonotype was observed at least ten times. DNA for the CDR3: TGTGCCAGCAGTTCCTGGACAGGGGGAAGGTACAATGAGCAGTTCTTC. Translated: CASSSWTGGRYNEQFF. This chain connects TRBV6-5 to TRBJ2-1, with TRBD1 matching 10 bases. Germline CDR1 and CDR2: MNHEY and SVGAGI. V shed 4 bases and J 4 bases; nucleotides not matched to a gene: 7. This CDR3 spans 16 amino acids.

The chain combines TRBV5-1 with TRBJ2-5; 9 bases are a match to TRBD1. This CDR3 is 18 amino acids long. The V gene end was trimmed by 5 bases and the J gene end by 9 bases; junction bases not matched to a gene: 23. Germline V gives CDR1 SGHRS, CDR2 YFSETQ. CDR3 nucleotides: TGCGCCAGCAGAACCGGGACAGGGAGAGTGGCGGGGCCGTCTGCCCAGTACTTC. It codes for CASRTGTGRVAGPSAQYF.

This chain links TRBV7-4 with TRBJ1-5, with 7 bases aligning to TRBD1. V was clipped by 4 bases and J by 0 bases; unmatched bases: 9. The CDR3 has 17 amino acids. Germline V CDR1 and CDR2: SGHVT, SQSDAQ. CDR3 bases: TGTGCCAGCAGCTCAGACAGGGTTAACTCTAGCAATCAGCCCCAGCATTTT. Amino acid sequence: CASSSDRVNSSNQPQHF.

The genes are TRBV21-1 and TRBJ2-1; the table's D call, TRBD1, was not checked against the DNA. TRBV21-1 is flagged as a pseudogene. This CDR3 is built from 16 residues. For the CDR3, the DNA is TGTGCCAGCAGCAAAGCCGGGACAGGGGACGACAATGAGCAGTTCTTC. Amino acids: CASSKAGTGDDNEQFF.

V is TRBV2 and J is TRBJ2-5, with 10 bases aligning to TRBD2. The CDR3 has 12 amino acids. With 9 bases clipped from V and 5 bases from J, the junction kept 3 bases outside the gene matches. Germline V CDR1 and CDR2: SNHLY, FYNNEI. The CDR3 spells CARGLARETQYF. For the CDR3, the DNA is TGTGCCAGGGGACTAGCGCGCGAGACCCAGTACTTC.

The gene calls are TRBV4-2 and TRBJ2-1; D is undetermined. CDR3 length: 14 amino acids. V gave up 6 bases and J gave up 9 bases, with 18 bases separating them. Germline V gives CDR1 LGHNA, CDR2 YNFKEQ. CDR3 loop: CASSSGEQTGEQFF. The DNA for the CDR3 is TGTGCCAGCAGTTCGGGCGAACAAACCGGTGAGCAGTTCTTC.

This clonotype was detected a few times. CDR3 coding DNA: TGCAGTGCTAGCCGACTCGGCCGGGAGACCCAGTACTTC. It codes for CSASRLGRETQYF. This chain joins TRBV20-1 and TRBJ2-5, with D unresolved. This CDR3 has 13 amino acids. Trimming removed 3 bases from V and 5 bases from J, with 13 bases in between. The germline V gene encodes CDR1 DFQATT and CDR2 SNEGSKA (reference sequence).

The chain uses TRBV11-2 and TRBJ1-2, with 7 bases fitting TRBD1. CDR1 and CDR2 from the germline V gene are SGHAT and FQNNGV. The V segment lost 4 bases and the J segment 7 bases; nucleotides outside the gene matches: 15. This CDR3 comprises 16 residues. Here the CDR3 reads CASSSSLAGGLLGYTF. CDR3 nucleotide sequence: TGTGCCAGCAGCTCCTCACTCGCAGGGGGTCTGCTTGGCTACACCTTC.

This clonotype was found many times. This chain connects TRBV20-1 to TRBJ2-1; the D gene is possibly TRBD1 (6 bases). There are 13 residues in the CDR3. V was pared by 7 bases and J by 8 bases, with 18 bases between. Germline-derived CDR1 and CDR2 are DFQATT and SNEGSKA (reference sequence). CDR3 protein: CSVRTDRFDEQFF. In DNA, the CDR3 is TGCAGTGTACGTACTGACAGGTTCGATGAGCAGTTCTTC.

This clonotype showed up just a few times. The chain recombines TRBV27 with TRBJ2-1; no firm D call. Trimming shortened V by 3 bases and J by 1 base, and 7 bases separated the two germline ends. Germline V gene sequence: CDR1 MNHEY, CDR2 SMNVEV (reference sequence). The CDR3 runs 14 residues. CDR3 sequence: CASSFSASYNEQFF. The CDR3 DNA reads as TGTGCCAGCAGTTTTTCAGCATCCTACAATGAGCAGTTCTTC.

This clonotype has only a few counts. The chain has TRBV7-9 and TRBJ1-2; D gene uncertain. V lost 1 base and J lost 0, with 12 bases in between. Germline V gene sequence: CDR1 SEHNR, CDR2 FQNEAQ (reference sequence). CDR3 length equals 16 residues. The CDR3 sequence is CASSLDKTATNYGYTF. CDR3 in DNA: TGTGCCAGCAGCTTAGATAAGACTGCTACTAACTATGGCTACACCTTC.

This sequence joins TRBV7-9 and TRBJ1-5; D gene unclear. The length of the CDR3 is 15 residues. Germline V gives CDR1 SEHNR, CDR2 FQNEAQ (reference sequence). The V end lost 5 bases, the J end lost 2 bases, and 13 bases lay between the germline ends. The CDR3 sequence is CASSPGWSGNQPQHF. As DNA, the CDR3 is TGTGCCAGCAGCCCCGGTTGGTCGGGCAATCAGCCCCAGCATTTT.

This clonotype showed up just a few times. The gene calls are TRBV28 and TRBJ1-1; D is uncertain. The V gene lost 1 base and the J gene lost 7 bases, with 10 bases spanning the gap. Germline CDR1 is MDHEN and CDR2 is SYDVKM. The CDR3 totals 13 residues. The CDR3 loop reads CASSLSSRDEAFF. The CDR3 DNA is TGTGCCAGCAGTTTATCCTCCAGAGATGAAGCTTTCTTT.

In this sample, this clonotype turned up a few times. The chain recombines TRBV20-1 with TRBJ1-2, with a weak D call TRBD1 (6 bases). The CDR3 has 15 residues. Trimming removed 2 bases from V and 7 bases from J, with 20 bases in between. Germline loops: CDR1 DFQATT, CDR2 SNEGSKA (reference sequence). The chain's CDR3 is CSARRTTGTVGGYTF. The CDR3 region has the DNA TGCAGTGCTAGAAGGACCACAGGGACCGTCGGTGGCTACACCTTC.

The genes are TRBV5-6 and TRBJ1-2; D is uncertain. The germline gives CDR1 SGHDT, CDR2 YYEEEE. The CDR3 runs to 15 residues. Trimming cost V 0 bases and J 8 bases, with 17 bases left between them. Here the CDR3 DNA reads TGTGCCAGCAGCTTGGCCGGGGAGCCACAGCGGGGCTACACCTTC. It translates to CASSLAGEPQRGYTF.

This clonotype was counted at least ten times. The V call is TRBV12-3 or TRBV12-4, the J call TRBJ1-1; weak D call: TRBD1 (5 bases). This CDR3 comprises 15 residues. Trimming cost V 6 bases and J 11 bases, with 25 bases left between them. The chain's CDR3 is CASRRRDGPAGSAFF. The CDR3 nucleotides are TGTGCCAGCAGGCGCCGGGACGGGCCCGCGGGGTCCGCTTTCTTT.

This clonotype showed up just a few times. This chain uses TRBV20-1 with TRBJ2-7; 9 bases line up with TRBD1. The CDR3 is 14 residues long. The germline CDR1 and CDR2 sequences are DFQATT and SNEGSKA (reference sequence). The V gene end was trimmed by 3 bases and the J gene end by 3 bases; junction bases not matched to a gene: 6. This CDR3 reads CSASRRQGDYEQYF. Here the CDR3 DNA reads TGCAGTGCTAGTCGCCGACAGGGGGACTACGAGCAGTACTTC.

The chain employs TRBV14 and TRBJ2-5, with 8 bases lining up with TRBD1. J was trimmed by 5 bases and V by 5 bases; bases with no gene match: 10. The CDR3 covers 15 residues. Germline V CDR1 and CDR2: SGHDN, FVKESK. In nucleotides, the CDR3 is TGTGCCAGCAGCTCCCACACAGGGGGATCGGAGACCCAGTACTTC. Residues: CASSSHTGGSETQYF.

The sample holds a few counts of this clonotype. The rearrangement links TRBV20-1 to TRBJ2-7; D is ambiguous. This CDR3 is 14 amino acids long. V lost 3 bases and J 1 base, leaving 13 bases between the germline ends. Germline loops: CDR1 DFQATT, CDR2 SNEGSKA (reference sequence). The CDR3 DNA sequence: TGCAGTGCTAGGACCCCCGACTCATCCTACGAGCAGTACTTC. It encodes CSARTPDSSYEQYF.

In this sample, this clonotype turned up a few times. The V and J genes are TRBV7-2 and TRBJ2-5; 14 bases are shared with TRBD2. After removal of 8 bases from V and 5 bases from J, the junction contained 7 bases not matched to a gene. This CDR3 contains 15 residues. Germline CDR1 is SGHTA and CDR2 is FQGNSA. The DNA of the CDR3 is TGTGCCAGCGGGACTAGCGGGAGAGAGGGGGAGACCCAGTACTTC. Protein product: CASGTSGREGETQYF. The full variable domain, rest sourced from reference TRBV7-2 and TRBJ2-5, is GAGVSQSPSNKVTEKGKDVELRCDPISGHTALYWYRQSLGQGLEFLIYFQGNSAPDKSGLPSDRFSAERTGGSVSTLTIQRTQQEDSAVYLCASGTSGREGETQYFGPGTRLLVL.

This clonotype was detected only a few times. CDR3 region: CASSVPLAGGPGDTQYF. In DNA, the CDR3 is TGTGCCAGCAGCGTCCCTCTAGCGGGGGGGCCCGGAGATACGCAGTATTTT. The rearrangement joins TRBV9 to TRBJ2-3, with 12 bases that match TRBD2. Germline CDR1 is SGDLS and CDR2 is YYNGEE. The CDR3 contains 17 residues. V gave up 2 bases and J gave up 5 bases; unmatched junction bases: 9. Looking up the rest from reference TRBV9 and TRBJ2-3 gives the full variable domain: DSGVTQTPKHLITATGQRVTLRCSPRSGDLSVYWYQQSLDQGLQFLIQYYNGEERAKGNILERFSAQQFPDLHSELNLSSLELGDSALYFCASSVPLAGGPGDTQYFGPGTRLTVL.

This clonotype has a handful of counts. V gene TRBV10-2 combines with J gene TRBJ2-5; D uncertain. CDR1 is WSHSY and CDR2 is SAAADI in the germline V gene. V was cut by 3 bases and J by 5 bases, with 13 bases left in between. The CDR3 consists of 14 residues. CDR3 residues: CASSDRTGQETQYF. In DNA form, the CDR3 reads TGCGCCAGCAGTGACCGGACCGGGCAGGAGACCCAGTACTTC.

This chain joins TRBV5-5 and TRBJ2-5; D is undetermined. Germline-derived CDR1 and CDR2 are SGHKS and YYEKEE (reference sequence). Trimming left V 0 bases short and J 4 bases short, with 7 bases between. This CDR3 is built from 13 residues. DNA for the CDR3: TGTGCCAGCAGCTTGGAATTAAGAGAGACCCAGTACTTC. Amino acid sequence: CASSLELRETQYF.

V gene TRBV27 combines with J gene TRBJ2-3; D is ambiguous. Germline CDR1 is MNHEY and CDR2 is SMNVEV (reference sequence). This CDR3 contains 14 residues. Trimming cost V 6 bases and J 0 bases, with 10 bases left between them. CDR3 nucleotides: TGTGCCAGCAGAAATACATGGAGCACAGATACGCAGTATTTT. Protein product: CASRNTWSTDTQYF.